These T cell receptor beta chains were read from a single sample in a study of technical replicates of blood from several donors. Clones were read by immunoSEQ multiplex PCR, and TCRdb kept only the in-frame ones, dropping some. This table has 80,000 to 90,000 clones, around 94% appearing once. The sequenced sample consisted of T cells isolated from PBMCs. The receptors derive from a human donor in good health. The CDR3 runs from the conserved cysteine through the conserved F or W. Fields, in order: J gene, CDR3 length, D gene, V gene, clone size, CDR3 protein, CDR3 DNA. D genes are given only for firm matches. Not every row has a clone size; where given, it reads once, few, many or a size class.

j_call: TRBJ1-2; cdr3_length: 16; d_call: NA; v_call: TRBV19; clone_size: NA; cdr3_aa: CASSYRPGAHLYGYTF; cdr3_nt: TGTGCCAGTAGTTACCGTCCAGGCGCCCACCTCTATGGCTACACCTTC
j_call: TRBJ2-2; cdr3_length: 17; d_call: TRBD2; v_call: TRBV4-1; clone_size: NA; cdr3_aa: CASSHPSGRAGTGELFF; cdr3_nt: TGCGCCAGCAGCCACCCTAGCGGGAGGGCCGGGACCGGGGAGCTGTTTTTT
j_call: TRBJ2-5; cdr3_length: 15; d_call: TRBD2; v_call: TRBV5-6; clone_size: NA; cdr3_aa: CASSRGGGRRETQYF; cdr3_nt: TGTGCCAGCAGCCGGGGTGGCGGGAGGCGGGAGACCCAGTACTTC
j_call: TRBJ2-7; cdr3_length: 15; d_call: TRBD2; v_call: TRBV5-6; clone_size: NA; cdr3_aa: CASSLKRGVLGEQYF; cdr3_nt: TGTGCCAGCAGTTTGAAGCGGGGGGTCTTGGGTGAGCAGTACTTC
j_call: TRBJ1-1; cdr3_length: 17; d_call: NA; v_call: TRBV6-1; clone_size: NA; cdr3_aa: CASSEAQGYLMTNLAFF; cdr3_nt: TGTGCCAGCAGTGAAGCGCAGGGATATCTCATGACAAACCTGGCTTTCTTT
j_call: TRBJ2-3; cdr3_length: 15; d_call: TRBD2; v_call: TRBV6-6; clone_size: NA; cdr3_aa: CASGGTSGASDTQYF; cdr3_nt: TGTGCCAGCGGAGGGACTAGCGGGGCGTCAGATACGCAGTATTTT
j_call: TRBJ2-1; cdr3_length: 14; d_call: TRBD1; v_call: TRBV25-1; clone_size: NA; cdr3_aa: CASSVAGGYNEQFF; cdr3_nt: TGTGCCAGCAGTGTGGCAGGGGGCTACAATGAGCAGTTCTTC
j_call: TRBJ1-5; cdr3_length: 21; d_call: TRBD1; v_call: TRBV6-1; clone_size: NA; cdr3_aa: CASSEGDRDRGRPYSNQPQHF; cdr3_nt: TGTGCCAGCAGTGAAGGCGATCGGGACAGGGGACGTCCATATAGCAATCAGCCCCAGCATTTT
j_call: TRBJ2-7; cdr3_length: 16; d_call: NA; v_call: TRBV5-1; clone_size: NA; cdr3_aa: CASIGYSNHPSYEQYF; cdr3_nt: TGCGCCAGCATCGGATACAGTAACCACCCTTCCTACGAGCAGTACTTC
j_call: TRBJ2-7; cdr3_length: 16; d_call: TRBD2; v_call: TRBV5-4; clone_size: once; cdr3_aa: CASSTRGLAGSYEQYF; cdr3_nt: TGTGCCAGCAGCACCCGCGGACTAGCGGGATCCTACGAGCAGTACTTC
j_call: TRBJ1-4; cdr3_length: 13; d_call: NA; v_call: TRBV30; clone_size: NA; cdr3_aa: CAWSGAENEKLFF; cdr3_nt: TGTGCCTGGAGTGGGGCAGAAAATGAAAAACTGTTTTTT
j_call: TRBJ2-7; cdr3_length: 11; d_call: NA; v_call: TRBV10-2; clone_size: NA; cdr3_aa: CASSEADEQYF; cdr3_nt: TGCGCCAGCAGTGAGGCAGACGAGCAGTACTTC
j_call: TRBJ2-1; cdr3_length: 15; d_call: NA; v_call: TRBV5-6; clone_size: once; cdr3_aa: CASSPDVGSYNEQFF; cdr3_nt: TGTGCCAGCAGCCCAGATGTTGGTTCCTACAATGAGCAGTTCTTC
j_call: TRBJ2-1; cdr3_length: 14; d_call: NA; v_call: TRBV5-1; clone_size: NA; cdr3_aa: CASSFPGFANEQFF; cdr3_nt: TGCGCCAGCAGCTTCCCGGGATTCGCCAATGAGCAGTTCTTC
j_call: TRBJ1-5; cdr3_length: 15; d_call: NA; v_call: TRBV28; clone_size: NA; cdr3_aa: CASSPTHAGNQPQHF; cdr3_nt: TGTGCCAGCAGCCCTACCCATGCGGGCAATCAGCCCCAGCATTTT
j_call: TRBJ2-3; cdr3_length: 14; d_call: NA; v_call: TRBV6-1; clone_size: once; cdr3_aa: CASSGRYSTDTQYF; cdr3_nt: TGTGCCAGCAGTGGTCGGTATAGCACAGATACGCAGTATTTT
j_call: TRBJ2-7; cdr3_length: 15; d_call: TRBD2; v_call: TRBV6-5; clone_size: NA; cdr3_aa: CASSYSEAGTYEQYF; cdr3_nt: TGTGCCAGCAGTTACTCTGAAGCGGGGACCTACGAGCAGTACTTC
j_call: TRBJ2-5; cdr3_length: 17; d_call: TRBD2; v_call: TRBV7-7; clone_size: NA; cdr3_aa: CASSPGASGGAGETQYF; cdr3_nt: TGTGCTAGCAGCCCCGGGGCGAGCGGGGGGGCCGGGGAGACCCAGTACTTC
j_call: TRBJ2-7; cdr3_length: 15; d_call: NA; v_call: TRBV7-9; clone_size: NA; cdr3_aa: CASSKTGSSYYEQYF; cdr3_nt: TGTGCCAGCAGCAAGACAGGCTCGTCCTACTACGAGCAGTACTTC
j_call: TRBJ2-5; cdr3_length: 16; d_call: TRBD2; v_call: TRBV7-8; clone_size: NA; cdr3_aa: CASSLIGAWGGETQYF; cdr3_nt: TGTGCCAGCAGCTTAATCGGTGCCTGGGGGGGTGAGACCCAGTACTTC
j_call: TRBJ2-1; cdr3_length: 20; d_call: TRBD2; v_call: TRBV19; clone_size: NA; cdr3_aa: CASRRRGSLAGGQPPNEQFF; cdr3_nt: TGTGCCAGTAGAAGAAGGGGGTCGCTAGCGGGAGGGCAACCCCCCAATGAGCAGTTCTTC
j_call: TRBJ1-1; cdr3_length: 15; d_call: TRBD1; v_call: TRBV6-6; clone_size: NA; cdr3_aa: CASSYGTGYDTEAFF; cdr3_nt: TGTGCCAGCAGCTACGGGACAGGTTACGACACTGAAGCTTTCTTT
j_call: TRBJ2-1; cdr3_length: 14; d_call: TRBD1; v_call: TRBV5-1; clone_size: once; cdr3_aa: CASSPLTGGGEQFF; cdr3_nt: TGCGCCAGCAGCCCATTGACAGGGGGCGGTGAGCAGTTCTTC
j_call: TRBJ2-1; cdr3_length: 15; d_call: NA; v_call: TRBV7-9; clone_size: NA; cdr3_aa: CASSLLPGEWNEQFF; cdr3_nt: TGTGCCAGCAGCCTCCTCCCCGGGGAATGGAATGAGCAGTTCTTC
j_call: TRBJ2-3; cdr3_length: 17; d_call: TRBD2; v_call: TRBV5-6; clone_size: once; cdr3_aa: CASSFGLAGLSTDTQYF; cdr3_nt: TGTGCCAGCAGCTTCGGTTTAGCGGGGCTTAGCACAGATACGCAGTATTTT
j_call: TRBJ1-5; cdr3_length: 15; d_call: NA; v_call: TRBV19; clone_size: NA; cdr3_aa: CASSENGVSNQPQHF; cdr3_nt: TGTGCCAGTAGCGAAAACGGGGTAAGCAATCAGCCCCAGCATTTT
j_call: TRBJ1-2; cdr3_length: 14; d_call: TRBD1; v_call: TRBV10-1; clone_size: once; cdr3_aa: CASSESSGGRDYTF; cdr3_nt: TGCGCCAGCAGTGAGTCGTCAGGGGGCCGTGACTACACCTTC
j_call: TRBJ2-3; cdr3_length: 17; d_call: TRBD2; v_call: TRBV28; clone_size: NA; cdr3_aa: CASSLRRLAGGGDTQYF; cdr3_nt: TGTGCCAGCAGTTTACGCCGGCTAGCGGGAGGAGGGGATACGCAGTATTTT
j_call: TRBJ1-5; cdr3_length: 13; d_call: NA; v_call: TRBV15; clone_size: NA; cdr3_aa: CATSRDEVQPQHF; cdr3_nt: TGTGCCACCAGCAGAGATGAGGTTCAGCCCCAGCATTTT
j_call: TRBJ2-3; cdr3_length: 15; d_call: TRBD2; v_call: TRBV10-1; clone_size: NA; cdr3_aa: CASSGAGGITDTQYF; cdr3_nt: TGCGCCAGCAGTGGAGCGGGGGGAATCACAGATACGCAGTATTTT
j_call: TRBJ2-3; cdr3_length: 16; d_call: NA; v_call: TRBV5-1; clone_size: NA; cdr3_aa: CASSVPLGINTDTQYF; cdr3_nt: TGCGCCAGCAGCGTACCTCTGGGCATCAACACAGATACGCAGTATTTT
j_call: TRBJ2-7; cdr3_length: 13; d_call: NA; v_call: TRBV5-6; clone_size: NA; cdr3_aa: CASSFTASYEQYF; cdr3_nt: TGTGCCAGCAGCTTCACAGCTTCCTACGAGCAGTACTTC
j_call: TRBJ1-1; cdr3_length: 16; d_call: TRBD1; v_call: TRBV28; clone_size: NA; cdr3_aa: CASSLGLGQENTEAFF; cdr3_nt: TGTGCCAGCAGTTTAGGCTTGGGACAGGAGAACACTGAAGCTTTCTTT
j_call: TRBJ1-2; cdr3_length: 15; d_call: TRBD1; v_call: TRBV11-1; clone_size: NA; cdr3_aa: CASSLAPGGADGYTF; cdr3_nt: TGTGCCAGCAGCTTAGCCCCAGGGGGCGCGGACGGCTACACCTTC
j_call: TRBJ2-1; cdr3_length: 15; d_call: TRBD1; v_call: TRBV15; clone_size: NA; cdr3_aa: CATSLGTGIGNEQFF; cdr3_nt: TGTGCCACCAGCCTCGGGACAGGGATAGGTAATGAGCAGTTCTTC
j_call: TRBJ1-2; cdr3_length: 14; d_call: NA; v_call: TRBV30; clone_size: NA; cdr3_aa: CAWTGDRSRYGYTF; cdr3_nt: TGTGCCTGGACCGGAGACAGATCGAGGTATGGCTACACCTTC
j_call: TRBJ2-7; cdr3_length: 14; d_call: NA; v_call: TRBV5-4; clone_size: NA; cdr3_aa: CASTPGVQNYEQYF; cdr3_nt: TGTGCCAGCACCCCCGGGGTCCAAAACTACGAGCAGTACTTC
j_call: TRBJ1-5; cdr3_length: 14; d_call: NA; v_call: TRBV7-9; clone_size: NA; cdr3_aa: CASSFPGGNQPQHF; cdr3_nt: TGTGCCAGCAGCTTCCCTGGAGGTAATCAGCCCCAGCATTTT
j_call: TRBJ2-2; cdr3_length: 15; d_call: NA; v_call: TRBV19; clone_size: NA; cdr3_aa: CASSKRGVNTGELFF; cdr3_nt: TGTGCCAGTAGTAAAAGGGGCGTGAACACCGGGGAGCTGTTTTTT
j_call: TRBJ2-5; cdr3_length: 18; d_call: TRBD2; v_call: TRBV5-4; clone_size: NA; cdr3_aa: CASSPGTSGGRYQETQYF; cdr3_nt: TGTGCCAGCAGCCCCGGGACTAGCGGGGGGAGATACCAAGAGACCCAGTACTTC
j_call: TRBJ1-1; cdr3_length: 12; d_call: NA; v_call: TRBV5-1; clone_size: NA; cdr3_aa: CASSGQNTEAFF; cdr3_nt: TGCGCCAGCTCGGGACAGAACACTGAAGCTTTCTTT
j_call: TRBJ1-1; cdr3_length: 16; d_call: TRBD1; v_call: TRBV9; clone_size: once; cdr3_aa: CARCDDRGDPNTEAFF; cdr3_nt: TGTGCCAGATGCGACGACAGGGGGGACCCGAACACTGAAGCTTTCTTT
j_call: TRBJ2-5; cdr3_length: 13; d_call: NA; v_call: TRBV29-1; clone_size: NA; cdr3_aa: CSVDGAVQETQYF; cdr3_nt: TGCAGCGTTGATGGAGCGGTACAAGAGACCCAGTACTTC
j_call: TRBJ1-1; cdr3_length: 17; d_call: TRBD1; v_call: TRBV7-8; clone_size: NA; cdr3_aa: CASRRDRGRSMNTEAFF; cdr3_nt: TGTGCCAGCAGACGAGACAGGGGAAGGTCGATGAACACTGAAGCTTTCTTT
j_call: TRBJ2-7; cdr3_length: 13; d_call: NA; v_call: TRBV4-1; clone_size: NA; cdr3_aa: CASSQDLSYEQYF; cdr3_nt: TGCGCCAGCAGCCAAGATCTCTCCTACGAGCAGTACTTC